The 10 T cell receptor beta chains reported below all come from one sample, sequenced in a study of T cells expressing NK-cell markers. One entry per CDR3 protein, without DNA, is what TCRdb gives after re-calling the 5' RACE reads. The sample totals some 500,000 distinct CDR3 sequences. Sequencing used blood T cells: a sorted CD56 or NKG2C T cell subset, CD4+ or CD8+ T cells, or bulk PBMC T cells (not recorded which). The receptor set was obtained from a woman in her forties or fifties in good health.

The V call is TRBV20-1, the J call TRBJ2-1; TCRdb's D gene call, TRBD2, goes unchecked for lack of DNA. Looked up from germline, CDR1 is DFQATT and CDR2 is SNEGSKA (reference sequence). This CDR3 comprises 13 residues. This chain's CDR3 is CSAWTSPYNEQFF.

The chain recombines TRBV5-1 with TRBJ2-2; TCRdb picks TRBD2, but there is no DNA to check that call. The CDR3 runs to 16 residues. CDR1 is SGHRS, CDR2 YFSETQ, per germline. The chain's CDR3 is CASSTRLESNTGELFF.

The chain employs TRBV5-1 and TRBJ2-7; the TRBD2 assignment by TCRdb is unverifiable without DNA. The CDR3 contains 16 residues. Germline CDR1 reads SGHRS; CDR2 reads YFSETQ. Here the CDR3 reads CASSIRTSGATYEQYF.

V gene TRBV6-1 combines with J gene TRBJ1-1. The V gene's germline CDR1 is MNHNS and CDR2 SASEGT. The CDR3 sequence is 13 residues long. The CDR3 loop is CASRRDPLPEAFF.

The chain combines TRBV14 with TRBJ2-2; checking the TCRdb D call of TRBD1 is not possible without DNA. Per germline, CDR1 SGHDN and CDR2 FVKESK. The CDR3 has 15 residues. The CDR3 loop is CASSPRRGLAGELFF.

This rearrangement joins TRBV7-7 to TRBJ2-1; the TRBD1 assignment by TCRdb is unverifiable without DNA. Germline V gene sequence: CDR1 SSHAT, CDR2 FNYEAQ (reference sequence). This CDR3 has 17 amino acids. This CDR3 is CASSLGVGASSYNEQFF.

The chain recombines TRBV20-1 with TRBJ2-1; TCRdb names TRBD2, which stays unverified in the absence of DNA. This CDR3 has 15 amino acids. CDR1 and CDR2 from the germline V gene are DFQATT and SNEGSKA (reference sequence). The CDR3 is CSAPDGTSRYNEQFF.

The chain uses TRBV12-3 or TRBV12-4 and TRBJ1-3. This CDR3 has 14 amino acids. This CDR3 reads CAITDGISGNTIYF.

CDR3 sequence: CASSVTTGGMDTQYF. V is TRBV9 and J is TRBJ2-3; TCRdb outputs TRBD1, but without DNA this stays unchecked. The CDR3 loop spans 15 amino acids. Germline V CDR1 and CDR2: SGDLS, YYNGEE.

The chain carries TRBV29-1 and TRBJ2-7; TCRdb calls TRBD1, which cannot be checked without DNA. The CDR3 loop spans 11 amino acids. Germline CDR1 reads SQVTM; CDR2 reads ANQGSEA. CDR3 residues: CSGGTAYEQYF.